This paragraph reports one TCR beta chain. Its antigen is not identified. The record originates from a study of siplizumab effects on memory and regulatory T cells. The germline CDR1 and CDR2 sequences are KGHSH and LQKENI. V lost 3 bases and J 7 bases, leaving 10 bases between the germline ends. CDR3 length: 13 amino acids. The data were produced by immunoSEQ multiplex PCR, yet TCRdb's version contains in-frame clones alone and is incomplete. The sample contains approximately 90,000 clones, about 94% of which appear only once. Regarding the study as a whole: Memory T cells appeared less diverse than naive cells, which seemed to contribute substantially to alloresponse.

This TCR derives from a human donor in good health. The sample was non-Treg CD4+ T cells sorted from blood. This sequence joins TRBV18 and TRBJ2-1; no firm D call. The CDR3 sequence is CASSPELWNEQFF. The CDR3 coding sequence is TGTGCCAGCTCACCCGAGTTGTGGAATGAGCAGTTCTTC.